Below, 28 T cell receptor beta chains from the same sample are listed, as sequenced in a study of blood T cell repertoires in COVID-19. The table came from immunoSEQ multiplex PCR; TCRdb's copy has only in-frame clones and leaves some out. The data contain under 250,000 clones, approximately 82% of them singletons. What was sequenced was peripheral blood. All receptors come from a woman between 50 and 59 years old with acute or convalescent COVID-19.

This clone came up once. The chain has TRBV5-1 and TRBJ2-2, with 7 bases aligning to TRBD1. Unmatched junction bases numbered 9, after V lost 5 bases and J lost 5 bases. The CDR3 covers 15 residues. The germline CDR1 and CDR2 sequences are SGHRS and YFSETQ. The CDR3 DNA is TGCGCCAGCAGAAAGGAGACAGGGATTACCGGGGAGCTGTTTTTT. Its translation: CASRKETGITGELFF.

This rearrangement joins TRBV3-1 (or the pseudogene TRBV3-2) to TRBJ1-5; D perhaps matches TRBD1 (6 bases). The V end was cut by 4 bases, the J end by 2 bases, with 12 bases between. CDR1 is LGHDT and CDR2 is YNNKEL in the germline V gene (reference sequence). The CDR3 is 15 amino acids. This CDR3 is CASSPATGRNQPQHF. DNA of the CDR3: TGTGCCAGCAGCCCTGCGACAGGTCGCAATCAGCCCCAGCATTTT.

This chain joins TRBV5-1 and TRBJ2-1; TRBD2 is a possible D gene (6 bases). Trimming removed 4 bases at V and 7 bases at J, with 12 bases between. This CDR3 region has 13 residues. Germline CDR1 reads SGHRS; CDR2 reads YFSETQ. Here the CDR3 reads CASSASTSNEQFF. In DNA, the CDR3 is TGCGCCAGCAGCGCTTCGACTAGTAATGAGCAGTTCTTC.

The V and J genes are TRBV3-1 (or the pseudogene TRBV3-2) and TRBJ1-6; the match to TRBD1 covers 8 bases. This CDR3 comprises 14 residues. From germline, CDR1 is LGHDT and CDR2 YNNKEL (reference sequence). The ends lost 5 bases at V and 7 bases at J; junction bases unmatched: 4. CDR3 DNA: TGTGCCAGCAGCAGTGGACAGGGAAATTCACCCCTCCACTTT. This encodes CASSSGQGNSPLHF.

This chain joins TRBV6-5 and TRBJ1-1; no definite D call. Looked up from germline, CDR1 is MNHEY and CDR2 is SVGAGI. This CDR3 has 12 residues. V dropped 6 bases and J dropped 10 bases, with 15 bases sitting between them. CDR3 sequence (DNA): TGTGCCAGCAGGTTTGGTTCGGGAGCAGCTTTCTTT. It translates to CASRFGSGAAFF.

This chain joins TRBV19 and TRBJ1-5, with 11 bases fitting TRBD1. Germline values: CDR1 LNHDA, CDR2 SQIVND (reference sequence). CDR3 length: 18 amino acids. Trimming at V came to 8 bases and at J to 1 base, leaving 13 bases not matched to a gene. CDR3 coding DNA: TGTGCCAGTTGGTACGGGACAGGGGGATCGGGAAGCAATCAGCCCCAGCATTTT. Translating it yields CASWYGTGGSGSNQPQHF.

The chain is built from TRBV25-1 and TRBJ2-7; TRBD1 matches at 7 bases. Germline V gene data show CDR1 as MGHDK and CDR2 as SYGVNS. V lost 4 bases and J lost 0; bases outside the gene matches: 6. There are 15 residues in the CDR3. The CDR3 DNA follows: TGTGCCAGCAGTGCAGGGGGTTTGAGCTCCTACGAGCAGTACTTC. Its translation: CASSAGGLSSYEQYF.

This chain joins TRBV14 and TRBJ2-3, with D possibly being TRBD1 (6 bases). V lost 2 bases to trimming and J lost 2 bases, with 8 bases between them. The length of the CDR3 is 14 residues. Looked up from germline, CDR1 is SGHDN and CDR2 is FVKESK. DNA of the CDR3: TGTGCCAGCAGCCAAAGACAGGACACAGATACGCAGTATTTT. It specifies CASSQRQDTDTQYF. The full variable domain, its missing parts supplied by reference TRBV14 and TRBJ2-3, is EAGVTQFPSHSVIEKGQTVTLRCDPISGHDNLYWYRRVMGKEIKFLLHFVKESKQDESGMPNNRFLAERTGGTYSTLKVQPAELEDSGVYFCASSQRQDTDTQYFGPGTRLTVL.

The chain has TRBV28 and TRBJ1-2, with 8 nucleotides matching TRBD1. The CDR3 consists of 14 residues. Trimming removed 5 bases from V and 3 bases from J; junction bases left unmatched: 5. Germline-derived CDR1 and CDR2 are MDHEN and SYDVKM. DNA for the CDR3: TGTGCCAGCAGTCCAGGGGGCGCAGACTATGGCTACACCTTC. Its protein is CASSPGGADYGYTF.

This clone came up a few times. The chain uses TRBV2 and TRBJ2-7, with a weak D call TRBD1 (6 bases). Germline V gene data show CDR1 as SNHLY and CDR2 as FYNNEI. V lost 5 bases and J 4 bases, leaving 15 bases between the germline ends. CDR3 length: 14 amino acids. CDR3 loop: CASSLQGSLYEQYF. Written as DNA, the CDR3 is TGTGCCAGCAGTCTCCAGGGGAGTCTATACGAGCAGTACTTC.

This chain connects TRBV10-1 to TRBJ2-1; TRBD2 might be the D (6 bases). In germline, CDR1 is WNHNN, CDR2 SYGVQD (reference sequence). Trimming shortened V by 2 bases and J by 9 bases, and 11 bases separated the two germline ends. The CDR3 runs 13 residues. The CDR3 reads CASSEVVGGEQFF. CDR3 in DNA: TGCGCCAGCAGTGAGGTGGTCGGGGGTGAGCAGTTCTTC.

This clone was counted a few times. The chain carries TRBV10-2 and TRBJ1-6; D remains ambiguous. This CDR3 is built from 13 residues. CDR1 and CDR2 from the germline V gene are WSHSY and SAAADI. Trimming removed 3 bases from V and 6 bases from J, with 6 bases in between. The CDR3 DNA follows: TGCGCCAGCAGTGACCGGGGTAATTCACCCCTCCACTTT. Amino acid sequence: CASSDRGNSPLHF.

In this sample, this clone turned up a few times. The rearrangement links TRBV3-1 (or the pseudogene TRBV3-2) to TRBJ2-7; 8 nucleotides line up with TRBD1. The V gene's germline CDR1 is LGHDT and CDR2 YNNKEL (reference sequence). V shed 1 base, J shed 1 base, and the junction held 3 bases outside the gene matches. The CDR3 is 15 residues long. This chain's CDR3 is CASSQGTGISYEQYF. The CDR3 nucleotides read TGTGCCAGCAGCCAAGGGACAGGGATATCCTACGAGCAGTACTTC.

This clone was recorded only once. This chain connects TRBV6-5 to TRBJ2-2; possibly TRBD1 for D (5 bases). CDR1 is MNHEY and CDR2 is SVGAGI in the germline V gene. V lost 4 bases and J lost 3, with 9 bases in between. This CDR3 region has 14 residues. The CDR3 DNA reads TGTGCCAGCAGTTTCGACAGATACACCGGGGAGCTGTTTTTT. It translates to CASSFDRYTGELFF.

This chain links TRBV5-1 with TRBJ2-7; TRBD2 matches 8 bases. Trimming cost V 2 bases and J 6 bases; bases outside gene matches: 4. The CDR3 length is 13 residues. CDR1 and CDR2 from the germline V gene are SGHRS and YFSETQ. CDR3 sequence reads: CASSFGLAGEQYF. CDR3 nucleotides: TGCGCCAGCAGCTTTGGACTAGCTGGCGAGCAGTACTTC.

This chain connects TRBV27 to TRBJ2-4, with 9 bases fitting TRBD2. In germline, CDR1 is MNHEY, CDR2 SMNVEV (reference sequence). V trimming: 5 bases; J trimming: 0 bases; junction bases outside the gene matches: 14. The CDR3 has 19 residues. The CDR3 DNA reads TGTGCCAGCAGTCCTTGGGTGGTAGCGGGAGCATTAGCCAAAAACATTCAGTACTTC. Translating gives CASSPWVVAGALAKNIQYF.

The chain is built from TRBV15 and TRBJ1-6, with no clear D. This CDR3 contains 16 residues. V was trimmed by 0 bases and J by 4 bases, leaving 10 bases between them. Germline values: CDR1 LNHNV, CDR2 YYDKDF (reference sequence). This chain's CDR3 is CATSRDRSGYNSPLHF. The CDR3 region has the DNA TGTGCCACCAGCAGAGATAGGTCAGGTTATAATTCACCCCTCCACTTT.

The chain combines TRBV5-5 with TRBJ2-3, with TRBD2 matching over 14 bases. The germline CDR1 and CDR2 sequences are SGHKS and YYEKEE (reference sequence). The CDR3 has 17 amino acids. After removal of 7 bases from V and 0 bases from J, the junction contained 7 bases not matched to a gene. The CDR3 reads CASHAGTSGSSTDTQYF. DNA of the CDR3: TGTGCCAGCCACGCGGGGACTAGCGGGAGTAGCACAGATACGCAGTATTTT.

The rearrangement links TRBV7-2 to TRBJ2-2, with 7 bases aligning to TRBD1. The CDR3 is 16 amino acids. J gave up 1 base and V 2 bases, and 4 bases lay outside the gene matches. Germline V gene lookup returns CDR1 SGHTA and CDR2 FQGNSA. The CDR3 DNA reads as TGTGCCAGCAGCTTATTCCGGACAGGGAACACCGGGGAGCTGTTTTTT. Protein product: CASSLFRTGNTGELFF.

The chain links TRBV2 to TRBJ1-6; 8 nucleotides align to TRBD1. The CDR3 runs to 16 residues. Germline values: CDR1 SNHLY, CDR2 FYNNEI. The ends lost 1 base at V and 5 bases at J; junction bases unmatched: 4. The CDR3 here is CASSEGRGQDNSPLHF. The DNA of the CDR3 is TGTGCCAGCAGTGAAGGGCGGGGACAGGATAATTCACCCCTCCACTTT.

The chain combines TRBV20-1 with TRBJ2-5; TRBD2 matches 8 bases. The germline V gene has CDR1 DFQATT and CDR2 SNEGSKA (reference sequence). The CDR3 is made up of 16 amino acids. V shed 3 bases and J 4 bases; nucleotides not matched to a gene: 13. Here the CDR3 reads CSASKAGAPKGETQYF. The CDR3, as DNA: TGCAGTGCTAGTAAAGCGGGAGCCCCAAAGGGAGAGACCCAGTACTTC.

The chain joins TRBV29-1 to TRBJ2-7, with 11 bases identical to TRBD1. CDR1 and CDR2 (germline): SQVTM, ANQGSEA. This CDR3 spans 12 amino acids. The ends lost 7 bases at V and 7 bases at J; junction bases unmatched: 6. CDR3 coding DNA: TGCAGCGCGCTCCGGGACAGGGGGGAGCAGTACTTC. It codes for CSALRDRGEQYF.

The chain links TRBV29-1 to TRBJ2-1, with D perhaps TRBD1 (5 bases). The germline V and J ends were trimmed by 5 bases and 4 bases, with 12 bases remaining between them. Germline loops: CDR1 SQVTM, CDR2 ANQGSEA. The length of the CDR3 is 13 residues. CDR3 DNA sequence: TGCAGCGTTCGGCCAGGGCGATACAATGAGCAGTTCTTC. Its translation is CSVRPGRYNEQFF.

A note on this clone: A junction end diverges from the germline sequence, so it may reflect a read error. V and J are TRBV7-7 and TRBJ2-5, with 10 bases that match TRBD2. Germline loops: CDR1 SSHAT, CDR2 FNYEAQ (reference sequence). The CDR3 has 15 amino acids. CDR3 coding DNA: TGTGCTAGCAGCTTAGCTCCTAGCGGGAGAGAGACCCAGTACTTC. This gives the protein CASSLAPSGRETQYF.

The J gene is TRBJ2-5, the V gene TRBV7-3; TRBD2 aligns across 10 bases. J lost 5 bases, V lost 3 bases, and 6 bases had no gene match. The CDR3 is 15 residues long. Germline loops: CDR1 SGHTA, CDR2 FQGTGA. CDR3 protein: CASSFLAGDSETQYF. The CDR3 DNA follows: TGTGCCAGCAGCTTTCTAGCGGGAGATTCTGAGACCCAGTACTTC.

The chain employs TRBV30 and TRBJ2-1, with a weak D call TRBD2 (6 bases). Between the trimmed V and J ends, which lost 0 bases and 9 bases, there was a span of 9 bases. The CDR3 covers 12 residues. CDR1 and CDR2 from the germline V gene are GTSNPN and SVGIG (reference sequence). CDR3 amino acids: CAWSVGGTEQFF. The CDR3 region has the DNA TGTGCCTGGAGTGTAGGCGGGACTGAGCAGTTCTTC.

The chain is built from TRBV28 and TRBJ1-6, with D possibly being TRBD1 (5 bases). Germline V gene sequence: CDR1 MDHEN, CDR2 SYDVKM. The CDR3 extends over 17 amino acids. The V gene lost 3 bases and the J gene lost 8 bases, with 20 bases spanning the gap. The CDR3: CASSFPWQGPSDSPLHF. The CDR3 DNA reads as TGTGCCAGCAGTTTCCCATGGCAGGGCCCGTCGGATTCACCCCTCCACTTT.

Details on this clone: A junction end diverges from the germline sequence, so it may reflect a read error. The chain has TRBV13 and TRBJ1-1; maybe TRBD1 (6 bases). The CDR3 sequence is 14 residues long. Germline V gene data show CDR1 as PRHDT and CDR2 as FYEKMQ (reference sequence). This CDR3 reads CASSFQGRGTETFF. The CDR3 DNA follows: TGTGCCAGCAGCTTCCAGGGCAGGGGCACTGAAACTTTCTTT.